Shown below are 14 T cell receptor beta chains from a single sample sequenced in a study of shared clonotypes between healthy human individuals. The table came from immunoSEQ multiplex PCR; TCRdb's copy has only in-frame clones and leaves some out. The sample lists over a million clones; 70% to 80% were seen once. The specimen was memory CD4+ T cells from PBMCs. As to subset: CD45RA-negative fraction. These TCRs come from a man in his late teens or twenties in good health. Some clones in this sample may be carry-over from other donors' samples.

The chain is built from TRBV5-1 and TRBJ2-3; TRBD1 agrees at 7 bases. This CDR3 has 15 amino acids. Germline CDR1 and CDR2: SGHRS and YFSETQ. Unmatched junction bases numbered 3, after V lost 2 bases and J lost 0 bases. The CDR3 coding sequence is TGCGCCAGCAGCTTAAGACAGGGTAGCACAGATACGCAGTATTTT. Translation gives CASSLRQGSTDTQYF.

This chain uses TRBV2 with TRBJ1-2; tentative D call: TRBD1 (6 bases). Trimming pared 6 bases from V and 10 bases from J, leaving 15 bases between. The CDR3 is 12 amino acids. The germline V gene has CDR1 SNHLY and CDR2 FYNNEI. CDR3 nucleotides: TGTGCCAGCAGGACGACAGGACGCTACTACACCTTC. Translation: CASRTTGRYYTF.

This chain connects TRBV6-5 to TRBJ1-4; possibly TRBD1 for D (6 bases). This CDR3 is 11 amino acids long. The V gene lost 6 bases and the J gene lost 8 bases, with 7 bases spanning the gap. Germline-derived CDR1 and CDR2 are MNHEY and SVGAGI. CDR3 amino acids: CASRGGEKLFF. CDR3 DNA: TGTGCCAGCAGGGGGGGCGAAAAACTGTTTTTT.

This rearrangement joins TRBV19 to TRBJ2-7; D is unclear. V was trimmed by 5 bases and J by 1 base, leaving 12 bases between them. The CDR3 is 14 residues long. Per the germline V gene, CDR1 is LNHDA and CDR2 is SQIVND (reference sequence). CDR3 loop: CASSSPASSYEQYF. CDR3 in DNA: TGTGCCAGTAGTTCCCCAGCCTCTTCCTACGAGCAGTACTTC.

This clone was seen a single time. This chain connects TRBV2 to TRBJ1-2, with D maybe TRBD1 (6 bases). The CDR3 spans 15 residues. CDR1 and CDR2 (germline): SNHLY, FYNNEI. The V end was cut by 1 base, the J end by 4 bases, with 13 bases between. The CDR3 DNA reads TGTGCCAGCAGTGAAGATACAGGGCTGGGCTATGGCTACACCTTC. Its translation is CASSEDTGLGYGYTF.

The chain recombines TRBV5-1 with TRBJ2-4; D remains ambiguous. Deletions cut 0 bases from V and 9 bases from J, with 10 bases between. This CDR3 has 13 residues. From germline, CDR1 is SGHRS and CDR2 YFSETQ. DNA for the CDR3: TGCGCCAGCAGCTTGGAGGCGTCCGGCATTCAGTACTTC. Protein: CASSLEASGIQYF.

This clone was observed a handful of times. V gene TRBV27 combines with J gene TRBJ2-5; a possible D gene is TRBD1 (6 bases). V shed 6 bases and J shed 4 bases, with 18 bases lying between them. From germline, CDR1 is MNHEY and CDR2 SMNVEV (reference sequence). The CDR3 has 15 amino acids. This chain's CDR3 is CASSTNRATAETQYF. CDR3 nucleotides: TGTGCCAGCAGCACAAACAGGGCGACGGCAGAGACCCAGTACTTC.

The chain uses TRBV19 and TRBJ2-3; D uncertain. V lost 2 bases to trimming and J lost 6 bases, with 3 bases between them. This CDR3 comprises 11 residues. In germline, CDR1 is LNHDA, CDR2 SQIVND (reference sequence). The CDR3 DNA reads TGTGCCAGTAGTATACGGGATACGCAGTATTTT. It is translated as CASSIRDTQYF.

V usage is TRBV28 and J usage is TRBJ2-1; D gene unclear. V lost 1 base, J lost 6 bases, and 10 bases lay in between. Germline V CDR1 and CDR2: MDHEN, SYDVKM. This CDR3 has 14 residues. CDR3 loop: CASSLYLQSNEQFF. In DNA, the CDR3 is TGTGCCAGCAGTTTATATTTACAGTCCAATGAGCAGTTCTTC. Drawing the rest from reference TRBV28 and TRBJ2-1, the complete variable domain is DVKVTQSSRYLVKRTGEKVFLECVQDMDHENMFWYRQDPGLGLRLIYFSYDVKMKEKGDIPEGYSVSREKKERFSLILESASTNQTSMYLCASSLYLQSNEQFFGPGTRLTVL.

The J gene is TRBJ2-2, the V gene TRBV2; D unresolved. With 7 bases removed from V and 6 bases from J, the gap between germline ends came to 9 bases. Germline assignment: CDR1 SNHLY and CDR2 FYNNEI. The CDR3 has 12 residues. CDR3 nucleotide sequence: TGTGCCAGCAATTTCGCCTCCGGGGAGCTGTTTTTT. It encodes CASNFASGELFF.

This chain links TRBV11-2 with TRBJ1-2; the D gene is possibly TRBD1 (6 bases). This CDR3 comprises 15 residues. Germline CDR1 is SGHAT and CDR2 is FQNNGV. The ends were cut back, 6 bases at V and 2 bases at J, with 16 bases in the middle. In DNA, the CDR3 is TGTGCCAGCAGGAGACCGGGACAAGAGAACTATGGCTACACCTTC. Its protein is CASRRPGQENYGYTF.

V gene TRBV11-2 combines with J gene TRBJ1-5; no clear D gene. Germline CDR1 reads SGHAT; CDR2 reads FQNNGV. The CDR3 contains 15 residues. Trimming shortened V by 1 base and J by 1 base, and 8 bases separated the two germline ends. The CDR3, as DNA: TGTGCCAGCAGCTTAGCCGGCAGGAGCAATCAGCCCCAGCATTTT. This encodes CASSLAGRSNQPQHF. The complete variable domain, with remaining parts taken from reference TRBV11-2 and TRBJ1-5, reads EAGVAQSPRYKIIEKRQSVAFWCNPISGHATLYWYQQILGQGPKLLIQFQNNGVVDDSQLPKDRFSAERLKGVDSTLKIQPAKLEDSAVYLCASSLAGRSNQPQHFGDGTRLSIL.

For the CDR3, the DNA is TGTGCCAGCAGGCCAACGGGACAGCCTAATGAAAAACTGTTTTTT. Protein: CASRPTGQPNEKLFF. The chain couples TRBV6-6 to TRBJ1-4; 7 nucleotides align to TRBD1. With V trimmed by 6 bases and J by 3 bases, 7 bases remained unmatched. Germline assignment: CDR1 MNHNY and CDR2 SVGAGI (reference sequence). This CDR3 has 15 amino acids.

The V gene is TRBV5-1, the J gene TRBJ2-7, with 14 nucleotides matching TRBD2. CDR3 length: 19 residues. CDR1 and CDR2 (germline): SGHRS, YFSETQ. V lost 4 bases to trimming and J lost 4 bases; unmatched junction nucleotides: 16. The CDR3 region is CASSGPGTGTSGSFYEQYF. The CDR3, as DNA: TGCGCCAGCAGCGGACCCGGGACAGGGACTAGCGGGAGTTTTTACGAGCAGTACTTC.